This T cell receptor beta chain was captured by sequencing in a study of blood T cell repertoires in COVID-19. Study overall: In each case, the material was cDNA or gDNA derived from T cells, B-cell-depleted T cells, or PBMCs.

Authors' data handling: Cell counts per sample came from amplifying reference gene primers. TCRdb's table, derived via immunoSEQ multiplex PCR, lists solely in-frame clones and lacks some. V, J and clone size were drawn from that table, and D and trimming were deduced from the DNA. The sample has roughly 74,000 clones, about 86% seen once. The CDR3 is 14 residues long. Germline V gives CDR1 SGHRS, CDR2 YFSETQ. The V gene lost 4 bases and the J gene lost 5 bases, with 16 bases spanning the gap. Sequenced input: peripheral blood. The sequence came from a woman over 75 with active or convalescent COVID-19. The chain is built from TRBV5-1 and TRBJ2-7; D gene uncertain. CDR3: CASSPGSSSDEQYF. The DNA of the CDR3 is TGCGCCAGCAGCCCCGGAAGTAGCAGCGACGAGCAGTACTTC.